This T cell receptor beta chain derives from a study of CD8+ T cells in alopecia areata. The ends were cut back, 0 bases at V and 6 bases at J, with 16 bases in the middle. The CDR3 contains 16 residues. Germline V gene lookup returns CDR1 SGHRS and CDR2 YFSETQ. The treatment was: oral pan-JAK inhibitor, 5-10 mg twice daily. TCR sequencing used cDNA made by reverse transcription of extracted RNA. TCRdb's table, derived via immunoSEQ multiplex PCR, lists solely in-frame clones and lacks some. Of a few hundred thousand clones in the sample, 50% to 70% were seen once. The V call is TRBV5-1, the J call TRBJ2-1, with a tentative D call TRBD1 (6 bases). The sequence was collected from a human donor with alopecia areata. Sequences were derived from CD4+ T cells sorted from blood, sampled at week 4, from a patient treated with tofacitinib. CDR3 sequence (DNA): TGCGCCAGCAGCTTGGTGGGTCTTACAGGGAGCAATGAGCAGTTCTTC. Encoded protein: CASSLVGLTGSNEQFF.